This T cell receptor (beta chain) was observed in a study of shared clonotypes between healthy human individuals. The wider study: The composition of the donors was a couple of women and a few men aged 18 to 49.

CDR1 is LNHDA, CDR2 SQIVND, per germline (reference sequence). With 6 bases removed from V and 6 bases from J, the gap between germline ends came to 14 bases. The CDR3 is 13 residues long. The repertoire was sequenced with immunoSEQ multiplex PCR; TCRdb's copy has only in-frame clones and lacks some. The data contain about 510,000 clones, 79% of them seen just once; the ten biggest clones take up roughly 13%. Sequenced input: PBMCs. The chain couples TRBV19 to TRBJ1-2; D is ambiguous. The clonotype originates from a woman in her thirties or forties in good health. Some clones in this sample may be carry-over from other donors' samples. For the CDR3, the DNA is TGTGCCAGTAGACCCCAAGGTCGCGATGGCTACACCTTC. Translation gives CASRPQGRDGYTF.